These T cell receptor beta chains were read from a single sample in a study of Graves' ophthalmopathy and Graves' hyperthyroidism. Using its own MiXCR run on the multiplex PCR reads, TCRdb lists one record per CDR3 protein. The sample records under 350,000 distinct CDR3 sequences, 17% being singletons. What was sequenced was peripheral blood. The origin of the receptors is an adult man with Graves' ophthalmopathy. Each CDR3 is given with its conserved first and last residue. A D gene is named only where the DNA matches it firmly. Clone sizes are given selectively: once, few, many, or a class where the clone is expanded.

J gene	V gene	clone size	D gene	CDR3 protein	CDR3 DNA
TRBJ1-6	TRBV30	many	TRBD1	CAWGLPGQYSPLHF	TGTGCCTGGGGTCTCCCGGGACAGTATTCACCCCTCCACTTT
TRBJ2-5	TRBV28	many	NA	CASSYAQQGIGETQYF	TGTGCCAGCAGTTACGCACAACAGGGAATTGGCGAGACCCAGTACTTC
TRBJ1-3	TRBV9	many	TRBD1	CASSVAAGQSSGNTIYF	TGTGCCAGCAGCGTAGCCGCGGGACAGTCCTCTGGAAACACCATATATTTT
TRBJ1-2	TRBV7-9	many	NA	CASSLDGLSGGYTF	TGTGCCAGCAGCTTAGATGGATTGTCGGGTGGCTACACCTTC
TRBJ1-2	TRBV28	many	NA	CASSPPGGNYGYTF	TGTGCCAGCAGTCCCCCGGGAGGGAACTATGGCTACACCTTC
TRBJ2-2	TRBV12-3/TRBV12-4	many	TRBD2	CASSSGSSGGWTGELFF	TGTGCCAGCAGTTCGGGATCTAGCGGGGGATGGACCGGGGAGCTGTTTTTT
TRBJ2-2	TRBV20-1	many	TRBD2	CSAGLPASGNTGELFF	TGCAGTGCTGGACTACCGGCTAGCGGAAACACCGGGGAGCTGTTTTTT
TRBJ1-2	TRBV4-3	many	TRBD1	CASSRGTGESYGYTF	TGCGCCAGCAGCCGTGGGACAGGGGAGTCCTATGGCTACACCTTC
TRBJ1-2	TRBV4-3	many	NA	CASSQDLQGRIGYGYTF	TGCGCCAGCAGCCAAGATTTACAGGGTAGGATCGGCTATGGCTACACCTTC
TRBJ1-1	TRBV6-1	NA	TRBD1	CASTGTGLPLNTEAFF	TGTGCCAGCACGGGGACAGGGCTCCCTCTGAACACTGAAGCTTTCTTT
TRBJ1-1	TRBV11-2	NA	NA	CASSPLDGERYTEAFF	TGTGCCAGCAGCCCCTTGGACGGAGAGAGATACACTGAAGCTTTCTTT
TRBJ2-7	TRBV7-2	many	NA	CASRFDHYEQYF	TGTGCCAGCAGATTCGACCACTACGAGCAGTACTTC
TRBJ1-6	TRBV5-1	many	NA	CASSLSAGSSNSPLHF	TGCGCCAGCAGCTTGTCGGCGGGATCCTCTAATTCACCCCTCCACTTT
TRBJ1-1	TRBV6-1	NA	NA	CASTEPLLFAGAEAFF	TGTGCCAGCACTGAACCTCTATTGTTTGCGGGGGCTGAAGCTTTCTTT
TRBJ1-1	TRBV7-3	many	TRBD1	CASSPRTGTNTEAFF	TGTGCCAGCAGCCCCCGGACAGGGACAAACACTGAAGCTTTCTTT
TRBJ2-5	TRBV12-5	NA	TRBD2	CASGRTSDPGETQYF	TGTGCTAGTGGCCGTACTAGCGACCCTGGGGAGACCCAGTACTTC
TRBJ1-5	TRBV28	NA	NA	CASRPDTSYNQPQHF	TGTGCCAGCAGACCCGACACCTCTTACAATCAGCCCCAGCATTTT
TRBJ2-7	TRBV6-5	many	TRBD1	CASSYLWTGGSYEQYF	TGTGCCAGCAGTTACTTGTGGACAGGGGGTAGCTACGAGCAGTACTTC
TRBJ2-7	TRBV19	NA	NA	CASSISGVGTAYEQYF	TGTGCCAGTAGTATTTCGGGGGTGGGGACAGCCTACGAGCAGTACTTC
TRBJ1-1	TRBV5-1	NA	NA	CASSGVRDPAEACF	TGCGCCAGCAGCGGGGTAAGAGACCCGGCTGAAGCTTGCTTT
TRBJ2-7	TRBV9	many	NA	CASSVGQATYEQYF	TGTGCCAGCAGCGTAGGACAGGCCACCTACGAGCAGTACTTT
TRBJ1-2	TRBV19	NA	NA	CASSTFQANYGYTF	TGTGCCAGTAGTACATTTCAAGCTAACTATGGCTACACCTTC
TRBJ1-1	TRBV4-2	NA	NA	CASSQATAGEAFF	TGTGCCAGCAGCCAAGCAACCGCTGGTGAAGCTTTCTTT
TRBJ1-5	TRBV28	many	NA	CASSLGKEGPNQPQHF	TGTGCCAGCAGTTTAGGAAAGGAAGGTCCCAATCAGCCCCAGCATTTT
TRBJ2-5	TRBV28	many	TRBD1	CASRTGLGETQYF	TGTGCCAGCAGGACAGGGCTGGGAGAGACCCAGTACTTC
TRBJ1-1	TRBV30	NA	NA	CAWSVREWVTEAFF	TGTGCCTGGAGTGTGAGGGAATGGGTCACTGAAGCTTTCTTT
TRBJ2-2	TRBV9	many	NA	CASSVLTGGSNTGELFF	TGTGCCAGCAGCGTCCTCACGGGTGGATCGAACACCGGGGAGCTGTTTTTT
TRBJ1-6	TRBV20-1	many	TRBD1	CSATTGEGSPLHF	TGCAGTGCTACGACAGGGGAAGGCTCACCCCTCCACTTT
TRBJ1-2	TRBV30	many	NA	CAWRGGRYYGYTF	TGTGCCTGGAGGGGAGGACGGTACTATGGCTACACCTTC
TRBJ1-5	TRBV6-2/TRBV6-3	NA	TRBD1	CASNPPGQGESQPQHF	TGTGCCAGCAACCCGCCCGGACAGGGCGAAAGTCAGCCCCAGCATTTT
TRBJ2-7	TRBV15	many	NA	CATSGDLGTYEQYF	TGTGCCACCAGCGGAGATTTGGGTACCTACGAGCAGTACTTC
TRBJ1-2	TRBV28	many	NA	CASGTGPYGYTF	TGTGCCAGCGGAACAGGCCCATATGGCTACACCTTC
TRBJ2-5	TRBV27	NA	TRBD2	CASSTGTSGGWETQYF	TGTGCCAGCAGTACCGGGACTAGCGGGGGGTGGGAGACCCAGTACTTC
TRBJ1-5	TRBV7-2	NA	NA	CASSLGHYSNQPQHF	TGTGCCAGCAGCTTAGGGCATTATAGCAATCAGCCCCAGCATTTT
TRBJ2-5	TRBV6-4	NA	TRBD2	CASSDVGGPAETQYF	TGTGCCAGCAGTGACGTGGGAGGGCCCGCGGAGACCCAGTACTTC
TRBJ1-3	TRBV11-2	many	NA	CASSLGAGVRSGNTIYF	TGTGCCAGCAGCCTCGGGGCGGGGGTACGCTCTGGAAACACCATATATTTT
TRBJ2-7	TRBV11-2	many	TRBD1	CASSPRRQGPRAYEQYF	TGTGCCAGCAGCCCCCGAAGACAGGGGCCCCGGGCCTACGAGCAGTACTTC
TRBJ2-2	TRBV13	many	NA	CASSLRGVTGELFF	TGTGCCAGCAGCTTACGCGGGGTTACCGGGGAGCTGTTTTTT
TRBJ1-1	TRBV9	many	TRBD1	CASSAGQMNTEAFF	TGTGCCAGCAGCGCGGGACAGATGAACACTGAAGCTTTCTTT
TRBJ2-4	TRBV6-2/TRBV6-3	many	TRBD2	CASSLPLVTSGGPKNIQYF	TGTGCCAGCAGTTTACCCCTTGTGACTAGCGGGGGACCAAAAAACATTCAGTACTTC
TRBJ2-5	TRBV6-1	NA	NA	CASSRGGRVGETQYF	TGTGCCAGCAGTCGGGGCGGTAGGGTTGGAGAGACCCAGTACTTC
TRBJ2-5	TRBV5-1	many	NA	CASSFIRGQETQYF	TGCGCCAGCAGCTTCATCAGGGGCCAAGAGACCCAGTACTTC
TRBJ2-5	TRBV6-5	many	NA	CASSYLAGGQETQYF	TGTGCCAGCAGTTACCTCGCTGGGGGCCAAGAGACCCAGTACTTC
TRBJ1-6	TRBV20-1	many	TRBD1	CSAMGQYGSPLHF	TGCAGTGCTATGGGACAGTACGGCTCACCCCTCCACTTT
TRBJ1-5	TRBV6-1	many	NA	CASSGLPGQPQHF	TGTGCCAGCAGTGGGCTCCCGGGGCAGCCCCAGCATTTT
TRBJ2-5	TRBV20-1	NA	NA	CSARDGTPQETQYF	TGCAGTGCTAGAGATGGGACCCCACAAGAGACCCAGTACTTC
TRBJ2-7	TRBV7-9	NA	TRBD1	CASNLDRVKQSF	TGTGCCAGCAACCTCGACAGGGTCAAGCAGTCCTTC
TRBJ1-6	TRBV5-1	many	NA	CASSLAFSGSSYNSPLHF	TGCGCCAGCAGCTTGGCCTTCTCAGGGAGCTCCTATAATTCACCCCTCCACTTT